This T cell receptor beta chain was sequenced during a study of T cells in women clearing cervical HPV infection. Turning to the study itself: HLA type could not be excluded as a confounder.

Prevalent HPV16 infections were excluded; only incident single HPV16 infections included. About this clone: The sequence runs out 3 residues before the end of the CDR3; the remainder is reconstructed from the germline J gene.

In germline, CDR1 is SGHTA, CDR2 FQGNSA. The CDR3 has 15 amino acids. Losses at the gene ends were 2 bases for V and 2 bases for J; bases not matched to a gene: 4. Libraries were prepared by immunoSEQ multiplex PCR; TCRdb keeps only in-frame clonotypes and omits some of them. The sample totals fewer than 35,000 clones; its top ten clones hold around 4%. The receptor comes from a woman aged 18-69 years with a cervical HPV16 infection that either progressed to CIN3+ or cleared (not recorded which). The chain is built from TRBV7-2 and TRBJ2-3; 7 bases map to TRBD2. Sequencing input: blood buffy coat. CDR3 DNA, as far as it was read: TGTGCCAGCAGCTTATCAGCGGGGTCCACAGATACG. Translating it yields CASSLSAGSTDT. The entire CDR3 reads CASSLSAGSTDTQYF.